The clone carrying this TCR beta chain is a singleton in its sample. These data are taken from a study of graft-versus-host responses after intestinal transplantation. Study as a whole: Every one of the recipients received anti-thymocyte globulin induction and afterwards took tacrolimus and steroids for 3 to 4 years.

The ends lost 3 bases at V and 5 bases at J; junction bases unmatched: 7. Germline assignment: CDR1 MGHRA and CDR2 YSYEKL. This CDR3 is 15 amino acids long. TCRdb's table, derived via immunoSEQ multiplex PCR, lists solely in-frame clones and lacks some. The data show tens of thousands of clones, roughly nine tenths seen once. The clonotype originates from a human patient who received an intestinal transplant, so some T cells may come from the graft donor. This rearrangement joins TRBV4-1 to TRBJ1-1; the match to TRBD1 covers 9 bases. The source was PBMCs, collected around 43 weeks after intestinal transplant. The CDR3 sequence: CASSHQGQGETEAFF. DNA of the CDR3: TGCGCCAGCAGCCACCAGGGACAGGGAGAGACTGAAGCTTTCTTT.